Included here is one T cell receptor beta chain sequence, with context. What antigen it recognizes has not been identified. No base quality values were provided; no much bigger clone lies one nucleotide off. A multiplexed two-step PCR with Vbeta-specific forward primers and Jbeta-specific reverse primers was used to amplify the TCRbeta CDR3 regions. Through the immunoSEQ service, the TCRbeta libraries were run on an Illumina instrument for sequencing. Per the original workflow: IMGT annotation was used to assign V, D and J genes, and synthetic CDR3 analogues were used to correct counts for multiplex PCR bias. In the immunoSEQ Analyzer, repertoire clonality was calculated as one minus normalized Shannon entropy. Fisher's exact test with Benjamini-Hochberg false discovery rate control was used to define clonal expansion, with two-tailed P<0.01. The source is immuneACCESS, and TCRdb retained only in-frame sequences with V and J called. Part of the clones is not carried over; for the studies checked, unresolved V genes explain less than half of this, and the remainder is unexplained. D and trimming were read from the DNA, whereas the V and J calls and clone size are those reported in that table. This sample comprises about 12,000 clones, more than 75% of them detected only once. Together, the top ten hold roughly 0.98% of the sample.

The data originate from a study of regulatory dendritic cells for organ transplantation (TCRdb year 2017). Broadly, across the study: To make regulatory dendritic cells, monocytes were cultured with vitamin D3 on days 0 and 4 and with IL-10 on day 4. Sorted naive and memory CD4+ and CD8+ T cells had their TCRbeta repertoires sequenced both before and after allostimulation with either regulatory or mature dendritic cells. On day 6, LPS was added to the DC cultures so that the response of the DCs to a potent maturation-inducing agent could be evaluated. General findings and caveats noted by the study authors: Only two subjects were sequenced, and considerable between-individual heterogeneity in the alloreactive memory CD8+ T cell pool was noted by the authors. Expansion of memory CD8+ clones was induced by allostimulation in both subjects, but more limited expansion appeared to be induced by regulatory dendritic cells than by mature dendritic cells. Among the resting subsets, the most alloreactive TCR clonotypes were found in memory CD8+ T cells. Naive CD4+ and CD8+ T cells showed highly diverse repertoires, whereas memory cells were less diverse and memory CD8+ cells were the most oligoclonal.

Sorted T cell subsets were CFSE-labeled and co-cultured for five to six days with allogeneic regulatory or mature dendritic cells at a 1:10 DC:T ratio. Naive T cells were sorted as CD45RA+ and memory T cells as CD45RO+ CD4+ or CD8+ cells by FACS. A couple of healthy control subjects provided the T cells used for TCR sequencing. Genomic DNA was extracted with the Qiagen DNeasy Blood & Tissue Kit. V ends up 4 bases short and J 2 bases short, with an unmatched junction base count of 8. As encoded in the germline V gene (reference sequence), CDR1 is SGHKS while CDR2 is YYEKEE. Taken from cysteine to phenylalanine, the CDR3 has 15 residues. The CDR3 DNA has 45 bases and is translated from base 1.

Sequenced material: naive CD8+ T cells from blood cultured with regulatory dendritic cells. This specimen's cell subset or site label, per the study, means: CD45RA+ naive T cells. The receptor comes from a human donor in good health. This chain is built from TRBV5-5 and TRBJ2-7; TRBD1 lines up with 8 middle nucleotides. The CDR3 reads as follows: CASSPSRTGPYEQYF. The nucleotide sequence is TGTGCCAGCAGCCCAAGCCGGACAGGGCCCTACGAGCAGTACTTC.